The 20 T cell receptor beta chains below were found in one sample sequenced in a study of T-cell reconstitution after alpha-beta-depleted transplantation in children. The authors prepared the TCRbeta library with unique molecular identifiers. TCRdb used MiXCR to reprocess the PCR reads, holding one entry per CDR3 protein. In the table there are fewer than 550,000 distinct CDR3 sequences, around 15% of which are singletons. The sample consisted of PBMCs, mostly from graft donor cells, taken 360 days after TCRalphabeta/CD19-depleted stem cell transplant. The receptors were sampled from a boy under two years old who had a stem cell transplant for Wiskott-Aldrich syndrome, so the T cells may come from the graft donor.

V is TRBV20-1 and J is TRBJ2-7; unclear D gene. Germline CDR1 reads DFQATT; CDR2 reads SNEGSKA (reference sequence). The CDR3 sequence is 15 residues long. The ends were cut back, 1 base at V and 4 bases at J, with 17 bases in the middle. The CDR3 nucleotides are TGCAGTGCTAGAGTGACTGCCTCATTGCCATACGAGCAGTACTTC. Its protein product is CSARVTASLPYEQYF.

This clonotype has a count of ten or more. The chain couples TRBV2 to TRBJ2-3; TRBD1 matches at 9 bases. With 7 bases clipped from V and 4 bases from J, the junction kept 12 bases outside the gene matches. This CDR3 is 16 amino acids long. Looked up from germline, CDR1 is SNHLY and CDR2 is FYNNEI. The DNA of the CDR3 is TGTGCCAGCACCCCACCGGGACAGGGAGGGGCAGATACGCAGTATTTT. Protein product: CASTPPGQGGADTQYF.

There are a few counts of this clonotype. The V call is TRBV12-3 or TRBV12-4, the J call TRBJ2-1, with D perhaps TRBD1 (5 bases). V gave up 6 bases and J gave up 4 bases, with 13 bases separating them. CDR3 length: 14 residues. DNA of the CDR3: TGTGCCAGCAGGCACCGAGACAGTTACAATGAGCAGTTCTTC. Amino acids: CASRHRDSYNEQFF.

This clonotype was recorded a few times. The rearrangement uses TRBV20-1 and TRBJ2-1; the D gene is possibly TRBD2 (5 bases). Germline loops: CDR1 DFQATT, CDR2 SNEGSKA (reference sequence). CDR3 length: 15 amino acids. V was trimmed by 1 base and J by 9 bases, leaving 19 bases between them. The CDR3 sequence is CSARVEVATGCEQFF. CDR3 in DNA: TGCAGTGCTAGAGTAGAGGTAGCGACGGGCTGTGAGCAGTTCTTC.

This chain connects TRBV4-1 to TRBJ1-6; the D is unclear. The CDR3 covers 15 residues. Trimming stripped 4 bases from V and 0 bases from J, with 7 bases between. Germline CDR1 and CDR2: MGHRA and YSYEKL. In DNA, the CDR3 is TGCGCCAGCAGCCTGAGAGACTCCTATAATTCACCCCTCCACTTT. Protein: CASSLRDSYNSPLHF.

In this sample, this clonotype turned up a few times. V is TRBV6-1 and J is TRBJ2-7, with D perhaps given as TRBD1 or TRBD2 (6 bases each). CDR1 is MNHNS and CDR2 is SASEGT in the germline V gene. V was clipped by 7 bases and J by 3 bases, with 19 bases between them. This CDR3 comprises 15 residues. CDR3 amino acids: CASTPRGVADYEQYF. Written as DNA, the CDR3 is TGTGCCAGCACCCCAAGGGGGGTTGCCGACTACGAGCAGTACTTC.

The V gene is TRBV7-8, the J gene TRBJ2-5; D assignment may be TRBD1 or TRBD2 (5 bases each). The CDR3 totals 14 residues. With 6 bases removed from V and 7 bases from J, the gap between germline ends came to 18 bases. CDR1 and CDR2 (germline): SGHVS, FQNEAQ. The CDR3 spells CASSLLRGGGTQYF. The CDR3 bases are TGTGCCAGCAGTCTACTTCGGGGCGGCGGGACCCAGTACTTC.

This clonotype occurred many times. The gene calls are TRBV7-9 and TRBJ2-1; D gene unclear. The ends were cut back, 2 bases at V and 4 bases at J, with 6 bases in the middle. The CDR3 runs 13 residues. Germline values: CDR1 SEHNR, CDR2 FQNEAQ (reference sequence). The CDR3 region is CASSLSRYNEQFF. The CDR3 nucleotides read TGTGCCAGCAGCTTAAGTCGGTACAATGAGCAGTTCTTC.

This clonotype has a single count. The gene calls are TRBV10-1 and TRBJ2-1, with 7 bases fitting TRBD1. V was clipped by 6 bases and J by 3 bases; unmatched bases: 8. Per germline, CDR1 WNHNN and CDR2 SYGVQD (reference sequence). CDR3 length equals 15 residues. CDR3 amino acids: CASSLRDRCYNEQFF. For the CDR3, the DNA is TGCGCCAGCAGCCTCCGGGACAGATGCTACAATGAGCAGTTCTTC.

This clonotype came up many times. This CDR3 reads CASNHYEQYF. CDR3 DNA sequence: TGTGCCAGCAACCACTACGAGCAGTACTTC. The chain uses TRBV12-3 or TRBV12-4 and TRBJ2-7; no clear D gene. The CDR3 has 10 residues. Trimming removed 7 bases at V and 3 bases at J, with 4 bases between.

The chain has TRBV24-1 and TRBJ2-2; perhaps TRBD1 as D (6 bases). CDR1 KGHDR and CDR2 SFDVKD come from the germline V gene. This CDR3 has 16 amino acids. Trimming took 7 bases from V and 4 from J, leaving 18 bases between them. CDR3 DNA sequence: TGTGCCACCAGCTCCCCCCGGGACACCTTCACCGGGGAGCTGTTTTTT. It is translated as CATSSPRDTFTGELFF.

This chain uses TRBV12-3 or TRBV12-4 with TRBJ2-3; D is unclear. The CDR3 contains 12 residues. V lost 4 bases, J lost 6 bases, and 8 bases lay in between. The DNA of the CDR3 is TGTGCCAGCAGTTGGCACGCGGATACGCAGTATTTT. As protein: CASSWHADTQYF.

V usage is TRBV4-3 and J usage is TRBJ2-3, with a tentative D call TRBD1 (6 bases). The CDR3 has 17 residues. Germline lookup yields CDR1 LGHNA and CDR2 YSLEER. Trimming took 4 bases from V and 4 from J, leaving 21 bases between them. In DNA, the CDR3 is TGCGCCAGCAGCCTAATGACAGGACGGCCCACACCAGATACGCAGTATTTT. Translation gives CASSLMTGRPTPDTQYF.

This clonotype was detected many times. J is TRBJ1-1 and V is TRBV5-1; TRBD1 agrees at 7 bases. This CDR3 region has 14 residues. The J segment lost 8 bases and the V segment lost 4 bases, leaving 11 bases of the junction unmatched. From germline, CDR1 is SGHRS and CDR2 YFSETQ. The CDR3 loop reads CASSPDSSRGEAFF. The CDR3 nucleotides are TGCGCCAGCAGCCCCGATAGCAGCAGGGGGGAAGCTTTCTTT.

CDR3 amino acids: CASALLATETQYF. For the CDR3, the DNA is TGTGCCAGCGCCCTCCTAGCGACGGAGACCCAGTACTTC. The V call is TRBV6-5, the J call TRBJ2-5, with D possibly being TRBD2 (6 bases). The V end was cut by 8 bases, the J end by 5 bases, with 15 bases between. The CDR3 spans 13 residues. Germline V lookup: CDR1 MNHEY, CDR2 SVGAGI.

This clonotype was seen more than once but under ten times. The CDR3 here is CASTPGTPDYEQYF. DNA of the CDR3: TGCGCCAGCACTCCAGGGACACCCGACTACGAGCAGTACTTC. The chain recombines TRBV5-1 with TRBJ2-7; D possibly corresponds to TRBD1 (6 bases). Germline assignment: CDR1 SGHRS and CDR2 YFSETQ. The CDR3 loop spans 14 amino acids. Between the trimmed V and J ends, which lost 6 bases and 3 bases, there was a span of 16 bases.

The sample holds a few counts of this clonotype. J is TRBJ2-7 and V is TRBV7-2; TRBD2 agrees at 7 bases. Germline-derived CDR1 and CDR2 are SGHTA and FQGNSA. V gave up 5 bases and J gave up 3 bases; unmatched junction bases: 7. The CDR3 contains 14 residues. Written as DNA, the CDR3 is TGTGCCAGCAGCCTTACCGGGACTAACTACGAGCAGTACTTC. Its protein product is CASSLTGTNYEQYF. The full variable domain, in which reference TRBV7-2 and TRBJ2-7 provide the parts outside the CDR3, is GAGVSQSPSNKVTEKGKDVELRCDPISGHTALYWYRQSLGQGLEFLIYFQGNSAPDKSGLPSDRFSAERTGGSVSTLTIQRTQQEDSAVYLCASSLTGTNYEQYFGPGTRLTVT.

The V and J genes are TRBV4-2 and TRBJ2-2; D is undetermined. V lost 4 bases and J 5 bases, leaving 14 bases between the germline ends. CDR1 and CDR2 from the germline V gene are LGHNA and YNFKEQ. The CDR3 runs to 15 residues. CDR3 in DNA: TGTGCCAGCAGCCCCCAGGCCTTAGGAACCGGGGAGCTGTTTTTT. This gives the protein CASSPQALGTGELFF.

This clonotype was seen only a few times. Here the CDR3 DNA reads TGCGCCAGCAGCTTAAGTTTAGCGGGCTGGGAGACCCAGTACTTC. This sequence encodes CASSLSLAGWETQYF. V and J are TRBV5-1 and TRBJ2-5; 7 nucleotides match TRBD2. The CDR3 has 15 residues. With 2 bases clipped from V and 5 bases from J, the junction kept 9 bases outside the gene matches. CDR1 and CDR2 (germline): SGHRS, YFSETQ.

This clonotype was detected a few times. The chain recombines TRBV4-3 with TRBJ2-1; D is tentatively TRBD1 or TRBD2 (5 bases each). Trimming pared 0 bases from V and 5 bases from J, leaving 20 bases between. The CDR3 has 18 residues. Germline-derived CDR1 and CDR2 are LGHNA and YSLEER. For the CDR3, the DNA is TGCGCCAGCAGCCAAGATGGGGACCGGGTCTACCTTCACAATGAGCAGTTCTTC. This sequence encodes CASSQDGDRVYLHNEQFF.